The clone carrying this T cell receptor (beta chain) was picked up many times. Antigen specificity is unknown. Trimming pared 3 bases from V and 6 bases from J, leaving 16 bases between. This CDR3 has 15 residues. Germline CDR1 is SGHDT and CDR2 is YYEEEE. The unsorted libraries had their origin in 2 million PBMCs stored at -80 C. A single record per CDR3 protein comes from TCRdb applying MiXCR to the 5' RACE reads. The table shows tens of thousands of distinct CDR3 sequences, with roughly 5.5% occurring only once. This specimen comes from a study of neurological immune-mediated disorders. Findings and limits, study-wide: According to phylogenetic grouping, one related-CDR3 cluster, a possible signature, contained the repertoires of 18 of 34 multiple sclerosis patients. No sharing of CDR3 amino acid sequences was observed among expanded clones across subjects, suggesting private repertoires in all groups.

The V call is TRBV5-6, the J call TRBJ2-1; tentatively, D is TRBD2 (6 bases). This TCR came from a man aged 18 to 30 with multiple sclerosis. Specimen: PBMCs. CDR3 bases: TGTGCCAGCAGCTGGGACTCCCAAGCAGCCAATGAGCAGTTCTTC. This sequence encodes CASSWDSQAANEQFF.